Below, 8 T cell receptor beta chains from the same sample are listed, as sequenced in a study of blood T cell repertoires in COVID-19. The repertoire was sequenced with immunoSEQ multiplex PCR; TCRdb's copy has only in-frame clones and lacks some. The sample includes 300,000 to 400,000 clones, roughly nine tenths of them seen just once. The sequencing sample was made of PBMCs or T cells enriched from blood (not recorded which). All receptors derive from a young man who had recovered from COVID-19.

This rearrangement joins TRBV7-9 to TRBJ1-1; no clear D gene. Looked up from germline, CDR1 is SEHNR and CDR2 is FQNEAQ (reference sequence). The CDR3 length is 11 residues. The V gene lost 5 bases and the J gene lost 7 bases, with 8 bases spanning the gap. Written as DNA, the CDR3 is TGTGCCAGCAGCGCATCTAGTGAAGCTTTCTTT. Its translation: CASSASSEAFF. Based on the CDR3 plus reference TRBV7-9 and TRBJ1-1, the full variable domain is DTGVSQNPRHKITKRGQNVTFRCDPISEHNRLYWYRQTLGQGPEFLTYFQNEAQLEKSRLLSDRFSAERPKGSFSTLEIQRTEQGDSAMYLCASSASSEAFFGQGTRLTVV.

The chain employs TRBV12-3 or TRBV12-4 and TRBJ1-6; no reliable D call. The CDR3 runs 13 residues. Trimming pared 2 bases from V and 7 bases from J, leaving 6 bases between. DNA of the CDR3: TGTGCCAGCAGTTTAAGCGGAAATTCACCCCTCCACTTT. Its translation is CASSLSGNSPLHF.

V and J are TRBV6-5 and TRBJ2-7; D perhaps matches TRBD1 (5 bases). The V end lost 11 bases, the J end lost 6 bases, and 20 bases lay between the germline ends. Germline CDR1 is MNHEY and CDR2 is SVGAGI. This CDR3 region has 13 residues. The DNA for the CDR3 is TGTGCCTCCTACGCCAGGGTATTGGGCGAGCAGTACTTC. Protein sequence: CASYARVLGEQYF.

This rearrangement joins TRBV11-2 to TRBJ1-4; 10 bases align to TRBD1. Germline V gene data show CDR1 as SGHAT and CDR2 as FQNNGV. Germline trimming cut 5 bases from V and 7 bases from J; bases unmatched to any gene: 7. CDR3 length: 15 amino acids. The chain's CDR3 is CASSQTGQGIEKLFF. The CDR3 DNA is TGTGCCAGCAGCCAGACGGGACAGGGGATTGAAAAACTGTTTTTT.

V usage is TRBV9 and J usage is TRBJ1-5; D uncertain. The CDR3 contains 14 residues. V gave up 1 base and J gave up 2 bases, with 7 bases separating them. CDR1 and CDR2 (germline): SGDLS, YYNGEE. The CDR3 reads CASSVMGGNQPQHF. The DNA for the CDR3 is TGTGCCAGCAGCGTAATGGGAGGCAATCAGCCCCAGCATTTT. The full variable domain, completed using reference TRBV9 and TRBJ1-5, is DSGVTQTPKHLITATGQRVTLRCSPRSGDLSVYWYQQSLDQGLQFLIQYYNGEERAKGNILERFSAQQFPDLHSELNLSSLELGDSALYFCASSVMGGNQPQHFGDGTRLSIL.

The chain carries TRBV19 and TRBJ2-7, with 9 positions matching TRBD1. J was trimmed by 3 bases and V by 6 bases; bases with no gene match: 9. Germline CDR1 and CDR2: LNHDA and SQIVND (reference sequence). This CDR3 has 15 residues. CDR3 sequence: CASSLKRTGDYEQYF. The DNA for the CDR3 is TGTGCCAGTAGCCTGAAAAGGACAGGGGACTACGAGCAGTACTTC. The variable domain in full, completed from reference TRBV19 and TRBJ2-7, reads DGGITQSPKYLFRKEGQNVTLSCEQNLNHDAMYWYRQDPGQGLRLIYYSQIVNDFQKGDIAEGYSVSREKKESFPLTVTSAQKNPTAFYLCASSLKRTGDYEQYFGPGTRLTVT.

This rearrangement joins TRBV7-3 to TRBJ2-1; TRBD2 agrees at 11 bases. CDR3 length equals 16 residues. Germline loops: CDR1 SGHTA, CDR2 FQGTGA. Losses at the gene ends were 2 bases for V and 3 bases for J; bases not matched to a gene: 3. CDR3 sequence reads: CASSLLAGGRYNEQFF. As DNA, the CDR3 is TGTGCCAGCAGCTTACTAGCGGGAGGCCGCTACAATGAGCAGTTCTTC.

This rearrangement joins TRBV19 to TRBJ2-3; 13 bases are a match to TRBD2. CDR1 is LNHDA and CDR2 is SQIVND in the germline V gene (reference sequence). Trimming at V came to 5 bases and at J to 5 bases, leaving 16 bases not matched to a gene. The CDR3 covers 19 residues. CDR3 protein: CASSFALWTSGRREDTQYF. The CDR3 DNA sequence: TGTGCCAGTAGTTTCGCGTTGTGGACTAGCGGGAGAAGAGAAGATACGCAGTATTTT.